This entry lists 11 T cell receptor beta chains sequenced from one sample in a study of pediatric ulcerative colitis. Assay: immunoSEQ multiplex PCR; the TCRdb copy retains only in-frame clones and omits some. The table lists approximately 60,000 clones, 86% of them singletons. Sequencing was done on a sample of blood. The receptors derive from a boy between 10 and 17 years old with severe ulcerative colitis.

The chain combines TRBV5-5 with TRBJ2-7; D is undetermined. Germline CDR1 SGHKS, CDR2 YYEKEE (reference sequence). V lost 0 bases to trimming and J lost 3 bases, with 7 bases between them. The CDR3 consists of 13 residues. CDR3 nucleotides: TGTGCCAGCAGCTTGGTACCAAACTACGAGCAGTACTTC. Its protein product is CASSLVPNYEQYF. Combining the CDR3 with reference TRBV5-5 and TRBJ2-7 gives the whole variable domain DAGVTQSPTHLIKTRGQQVTLRCSPISGHKSVSWYQQVLGQGPQFIFQYYEKEERGRGNFPDRFSARQFPNYSSELNVNALLLGDSALYLCASSLVPNYEQYFGPGTRLTVT.

This clone came up once. The CDR3 loop reads CASSLQGWGTEAFF. For the CDR3, the DNA is TGTGCCAGCTCCTTACAGGGATGGGGCACTGAAGCTTTCTTT. The J gene is TRBJ1-1, the V gene TRBV18; TRBD1 might be the D (6 bases). CDR1 is KGHSH, CDR2 LQKENI, per germline. The CDR3 runs 14 residues. Between the trimmed V and J ends, which lost 6 bases and 4 bases, there was a span of 15 bases.

This clone was recorded a few times. The gene calls are TRBV29-1 and TRBJ1-2, with D uncertain. The V gene lost 4 bases and the J gene lost 4 bases, with 7 bases spanning the gap. CDR3 length: 11 amino acids. Germline assignment: CDR1 SQVTM and CDR2 ANQGSEA. The CDR3 region is CSVVISYGYTF. CDR3 in DNA: TGCAGCGTTGTCATCAGCTATGGCTACACCTTC.

The chain uses TRBV30 and TRBJ2-5; D gene uncertain. CDR1 is GTSNPN and CDR2 is SVGIG in the germline V gene (reference sequence). Trimming took off 0 bases at V and 4 bases at J, with 3 bases between the two ends. The CDR3 extends over 11 amino acids. The CDR3 coding sequence is TGTGCCTGGAGTGTTTTAGAGACCCAGTACTTC. Translation gives CAWSVLETQYF. Based on the CDR3 plus reference TRBV30 and TRBJ2-5, the full variable domain is SQTIHQWPATLVQPVGSPLSLECTVEGTSNPNLYWYRQAAGRGLQLLFYSVGIGQISSEVPQNLSASRPQDRQFILSSKKLLLSDSGFYLCAWSVLETQYFGPGTRLLVL.

This chain uses TRBV2 with TRBJ2-5; possible D gene TRBD2, 5 bases. CDR1 and CDR2 (germline): SNHLY, FYNNEI. Deletions cut 6 bases from V and 2 bases from J, with 16 bases between. The CDR3 covers 15 residues. The CDR3 sequence is CASSDVTREQETQYF. The DNA of the CDR3 is TGTGCCAGCAGCGACGTAACTAGGGAGCAAGAGACCCAGTACTTC.

The V gene is TRBV7-2, the J gene TRBJ2-5, with D possibly being TRBD1 or TRBD2 (5 bases each). The CDR3 consists of 14 residues. Germline V lookup: CDR1 SGHTA, CDR2 FQGNSA. Trimming pared 4 bases from V and 3 bases from J, leaving 12 bases between. CDR3 residues: CASSSGTTKETQYF. CDR3 in DNA: TGTGCCAGCAGCTCCGGGACCACGAAAGAGACCCAGTACTTC.

The genes are TRBV5-6 and TRBJ2-7; D is unresolved. The CDR3 consists of 14 residues. The V end lost 5 bases, the J end lost 0 bases, and 12 bases lay between the germline ends. The germline CDR1 and CDR2 sequences are SGHDT and YYEEEE. The CDR3 DNA reads TGTGCCAGCAGGTCGGGTCCTTCCTCCTACGAGCAGTACTTC. Its protein product is CASRSGPSSYEQYF. The variable domain in full, completed from reference TRBV5-6 and TRBJ2-7, reads DAGVTQSPTHLIKTRGQQVTLRCSPKSGHDTVSWYQQALGQGPQFIFQYYEEEERQRGNFPDRFSGHQFPNYSSELNVNALLLGDSALYLCASRSGPSSYEQYFGPGTRLTVT.

This chain links TRBV9 with TRBJ1-1, with no clear D. Germline CDR1 and CDR2: SGDLS and YYNGEE. This CDR3 has 13 amino acids. V was clipped by 3 bases and J by 0 bases, with 6 bases between them. The CDR3 coding sequence is TGTGCCAGCAGCGCCGAAGTGAACACTGAAGCTTTCTTT. Its translation is CASSAEVNTEAFF.

This clone has just a few counts. The chain couples TRBV19 to TRBJ1-1; TRBD1 might be the D (5 bases). The CDR3 sequence is 12 residues long. V dropped 7 bases and J dropped 10 bases, with 16 bases sitting between them. From germline, CDR1 is LNHDA and CDR2 SQIVND (reference sequence). CDR3: CASIPPGGGAFF. The CDR3 DNA follows: TGTGCCAGTATCCCGCCAGGCGGGGGAGCTTTCTTT.

The V and J genes are TRBV7-8 and TRBJ1-5, with D possibly TRBD1 on 6 matching bases. V gave up 8 bases and J gave up 0 bases, with 23 bases separating them. The CDR3 covers 18 residues. Germline V gene sequence: CDR1 SGHVS, CDR2 FQNEAQ. The DNA for the CDR3 is TGTGCCAGCGACCTTAGGCCATCGACAGGTGATAGCAATCAGCCCCAGCATTTT. It yields the protein CASDLRPSTGDSNQPQHF. The whole variable domain, remainder taken from reference TRBV7-8 and TRBJ1-5, is GAGVSQSPRYKVAKRGQDVALRCDPISGHVSLFWYQQALGQGPEFLTYFQNEAQLDKSGLPSDRFFAERPEGSVSTLKIQRTQQEDSAVYLCASDLRPSTGDSNQPQHFGDGTRLSIL.

V usage is TRBV5-6 and J usage is TRBJ2-1; D is ambiguous. The CDR3 runs 14 residues. Germline V CDR1 and CDR2: SGHDT, YYEEEE. Between the trimmed V and J ends, which lost 1 base and 10 bases, there was a span of 15 bases. The CDR3 nucleotides are TGTGCCAGCAGCTTGTTTATTGGGGATAGGGAGCAGTTCTTC. It codes for CASSLFIGDREQFF.